These 24 T cell receptor beta chains were all obtained from the same sample, sequenced in a study of breast tumors, draining lymph nodes, adjacent tissues. Axillary draining lymph nodes of breast cancer patients supplied the node samples. TCRdb recomputed calls from the multiplex PCR reads with MiXCR, one row per CDR3 protein. The sample carries about 200,000 distinct CDR3 sequences, 25% to 40% recorded once. Sequencing used axillary lymph node tissue. These receptors were collected from a female donor with breast cancer. Some clones in this sample may be carry-over from other donors' samples.

Note on this clonotype: The germline gene is not matched at one end of the junction; a read error may be the cause. The chain is built from TRBV19 and TRBJ1-1; D is possibly TRBD1 (6 bases). This CDR3 is 14 amino acids long. Germline CDR1 reads LNHDA; CDR2 reads SQIVND (reference sequence). The CDR3 reads CASRLGGQYTETFF. The CDR3 DNA sequence: TGTGCCAGTAGGCTTGGGGGGCAGTACACTGAAACTTTCTTT.

This sequence joins TRBV7-9 and TRBJ2-1; TRBD2 is a possible D gene (6 bases). The germline CDR1 and CDR2 sequences are SEHNR and FQNEAQ (reference sequence). V was shortened by 5 bases and J by 9 bases, with 23 bases between the two germline ends. The CDR3 length is 16 residues. The CDR3 nucleotides read TGTGCCAGCAGCCCGCACGTTCGGGGGATTGCTCGTGAGCAGTTCTTC. Translation gives CASSPHVRGIAREQFF.

This clonotype was seen ten or more times. The CDR3 reads CASSQVRVSGANVLTF. CDR3 bases: TGTGCCAGCAGCCAGGTCAGGGTCTCTGGGGCCAACGTCCTGACTTTC. The chain has TRBV14 and TRBJ2-6; possible D gene TRBD1, 5 bases. The CDR3 is 16 amino acids. Germline V gives CDR1 SGHDN, CDR2 FVKESK. V was pared by 3 bases and J by 0 bases, with 9 bases between.

This clonotype appeared many times. The chain is built from TRBV5-4 and TRBJ2-7; D possibly corresponds to TRBD1 (6 bases). Trimming removed 0 bases from V and 6 bases from J, with 16 bases in between. Looked up from germline, CDR1 is SGHNT and CDR2 is YYREEE (reference sequence). This CDR3 is 15 amino acids long. In nucleotides, the CDR3 is TGTGCCAGCAGCTTGGGGGGTCAGGGGTCTCCCGAGCAGTACTTC. The encoded protein is CASSLGGQGSPEQYF.

With respect to this clonotype: No DNA is shown, since the ends of the CDR3 on it are uncertain; the CDR3 is the one TCRdb lists. The gene calls are TRBV25-1 and TRBJ1-2; the table's D gene call, TRBD1, was not cross checked with the DNA. Germline CDR1 reads MGHDK; CDR2 reads SYGVNS. The CDR3 has 18 amino acids, counting both end residues. CDR3 in amino acids: CACSARDWGQGSGYGYTF.

In its sample, this clonotype was seen many times. V usage is TRBV29-1 and J usage is TRBJ2-1; TRBD2 agrees at 7 bases. J lost 7 bases, V lost 3 bases, and 9 bases had no gene match. Germline-derived CDR1 and CDR2 are SQVTM and ANQGSEA. The CDR3 consists of 14 residues. CDR3 amino acids: CSVDADVGGNEQFF. The CDR3 coding sequence is TGCAGCGTTGACGCGGACGTCGGGGGGAATGAGCAGTTCTTC.

As regards this clonotype: This may be a read error: a much more frequent sequence differs by one nucleotide. V usage is TRBV20-1 and J usage is TRBJ1-2, with D unresolved. The germline V and J ends were trimmed by 3 bases and 3 bases, with 20 bases remaining between them. The CDR3 spans 16 residues. CDR1 and CDR2 (germline): DFQATT, SNEGSKA (reference sequence). The CDR3 DNA reads TGCAGTGCTAGGGATCAGTTGGATGACACAGACTATGGCTACACCTTC. Residues: CSARDQLDDTDYGYTF.

There are many counts of this clonotype. The V and J genes are TRBV6-5 and TRBJ1-3, with unresolved D. V lost 2 bases, J lost 4 bases, and 12 bases lay in between. The V gene's germline CDR1 is MNHEY and CDR2 SVGAGI. CDR3 length: 15 amino acids. In nucleotides, the CDR3 is TGTGCCAGCAGTTACGGGTCCCGGGAGGGAAACACCATATATTTT. Encoded protein: CASSYGSREGNTIYF.

This clonotype occurred many times. V and J are TRBV29-1 and TRBJ2-1, with TRBD1 matching over 10 bases. This CDR3 comprises 14 residues. V was pared by 5 bases and J by 1 base, with 2 bases of the junction left unmatched. Germline CDR1 SQVTM, CDR2 ANQGSEA. CDR3: CSVKDRGSYNEQFF. As DNA, the CDR3 is TGCAGCGTTAAGGACAGGGGGTCCTACAATGAGCAGTTCTTC.

This clonotype was counted many times. This chain uses TRBV9 with TRBJ2-7; D is possibly TRBD1 or TRBD2 (5 bases each). The CDR3 is 15 amino acids. Germline-derived CDR1 and CDR2 are SGDLS and YYNGEE. V lost 0 bases, J lost 3 bases, and 13 bases lay in between. Here the CDR3 reads CASSVDGAPFYEQYF. The CDR3, as DNA: TGTGCCAGCAGCGTAGACGGGGCGCCTTTCTACGAGCAGTACTTC.

A remark on this clonotype: A much bigger clone sits one base away, suggesting this may be a read error. The gene calls are TRBV5-5 and TRBJ1-2; 7 nucleotides match TRBD1. Germline-derived CDR1 and CDR2 are SGHKS and YYEKEE (reference sequence). Trimming took 4 bases from V and 3 from J; bases not matched to a gene: 12. The CDR3 is made up of 16 amino acids. The CDR3 region is CASSNPPGQIDYGYTF. The CDR3 DNA is TGTGCCAGCAGCAACCCCCCGGGACAGATCGACTATGGCTACACCTTC.

This clonotype was observed a few times. This chain uses TRBV3-1 with TRBJ2-3; 8 bases agree with TRBD1. V lost 1 base to trimming and J lost 0 bases; unmatched junction nucleotides: 3. Germline lookup yields CDR1 LGHDT and CDR2 YNNKEL (reference sequence). This CDR3 is built from 16 residues. CDR3 sequence reads: CASSQGDRTSTDTQYF. The CDR3, as DNA: TGTGCCAGCAGCCAAGGGGACAGGACTAGCACAGATACGCAGTATTTT.

The gene calls are TRBV6-5 and TRBJ1-1; a possible D gene is TRBD1 (5 bases). Germline V gene lookup returns CDR1 MNHEY and CDR2 SVGAGI. V lost 2 bases to trimming and J lost 5 bases, with 12 bases between them. This CDR3 comprises 14 residues. CDR3 loop: CASSYGTPGTEAFF. The CDR3 DNA reads as TGTGCCAGCAGTTACGGTACCCCAGGGACTGAAGCTTTCTTT.

The genes are TRBV7-9 and TRBJ1-3; no clear D gene. Germline V gene sequence: CDR1 SEHNR, CDR2 FQNEAQ (reference sequence). The V and J ends lost 0 bases and 0 bases respectively, with 12 bases between them. This CDR3 comprises 17 residues. Written as DNA, the CDR3 is TGTGCCAGCAGCTTAGCCTCAGTTGGGAGCTCTGGAAACACCATATATTTT. Translation: CASSLASVGSSGNTIYF.

This clonotype has more than one count but fewer than ten. The rearrangement uses TRBV12-3 or TRBV12-4 and TRBJ1-1, with no clear D. The CDR3 is 14 amino acids. Trimming removed 3 bases at V and 0 bases at J, with 8 bases between. The CDR3 sequence is CASSFVGMNTEAFF. The DNA for the CDR3 is TGTGCCAGCAGTTTCGTAGGAATGAACACTGAAGCTTTCTTT.

In this sample, this clonotype turned up many times. The V and J genes are TRBV11-2 and TRBJ2-5; 11 nucleotides align to TRBD2. CDR1 and CDR2 (germline): SGHAT, FQNNGV. This CDR3 region has 21 residues. V trimming: 1 base; J trimming: 1 base; junction bases outside the gene matches: 17. This chain's CDR3 is CASSLVQSGYASGRPQETQYF. CDR3 DNA sequence: TGTGCCAGCAGCTTAGTTCAGAGTGGCTACGCTAGCGGGAGGCCCCAAGAGACCCAGTACTTC. Full variable domain (missing parts from reference TRBV11-2 and TRBJ2-5): EAGVAQSPRYKIIEKRQSVAFWCNPISGHATLYWYQQILGQGPKLLIQFQNNGVVDDSQLPKDRFSAERLKGVDSTLKIQPAKLEDSAVYLCASSLVQSGYASGRPQETQYFGPGTRLLVL.

The V call is TRBV10-3, the J call TRBJ1-2; 10 bases agree with TRBD1. Per the germline V gene, CDR1 is ENHRY and CDR2 is SYGVKD. There are 13 residues in the CDR3. Trimming at V came to 5 bases and at J to 6 bases, leaving 3 bases not matched to a gene. The CDR3 bases are TGTGCCATCAGTTCGACAGGGGGCGATGGCTACACCTTC. This codes for CAISSTGGDGYTF.

This clonotype was observed at least ten times. This rearrangement joins TRBV11-2 to TRBJ2-2; D not resolved. The V end lost 1 base, the J end lost 6 bases, and 21 bases lay between the germline ends. From germline, CDR1 is SGHAT and CDR2 FQNNGV. The CDR3 is 18 residues long. The CDR3 is CASSLVVGTMSISGELFF. The CDR3 DNA reads TGTGCCAGCAGCTTAGTTGTAGGAACAATGAGTATTTCCGGGGAGCTGTTTTTT. The entire variable domain, with the rest obtained from reference TRBV11-2 and TRBJ2-2, is as follows: EAGVAQSPRYKIIEKRQSVAFWCNPISGHATLYWYQQILGQGPKLLIQFQNNGVVDDSQLPKDRFSAERLKGVDSTLKIQPAKLEDSAVYLCASSLVVGTMSISGELFFGEGSRLTVL.

This clonotype has at least ten counts. The rearrangement uses TRBV2 and TRBJ2-3, with D tentatively TRBD1 (5 bases). The CDR3 spans 15 residues. The germline V gene has CDR1 SNHLY and CDR2 FYNNEI. V was pared by 3 bases and J by 0 bases, with 10 bases between. CDR3 residues: CASSDLQVSTDTQYF. In DNA, the CDR3 is TGTGCCAGCAGTGATTTACAGGTTAGCACAGATACGCAGTATTTT.

This clonotype occurred many times. CDR3 region: CASSIRLAGGRQFF. The CDR3 bases are TGTGCCAGTAGTATACGGCTAGCGGGAGGAAGGCAGTTCTTC. The V and J genes are TRBV19 and TRBJ2-1; 11 bases map to TRBD2. The CDR3 sequence is 14 residues long. J gave up 12 bases and V 2 bases, and 6 bases lay outside the gene matches. Germline loops: CDR1 LNHDA, CDR2 SQIVND (reference sequence).

The chain is built from TRBV6-2 or TRBV6-3 and TRBJ2-1, with D possibly matching TRBD2 (7 bases). The CDR3 sequence is 17 residues long. The germline CDR1 and CDR2 sequences are MNHEY and SVGEGT. V dropped 7 bases and J dropped 3 bases, with 22 bases sitting between them. The chain's CDR3 is CASTRQAAGAVYNEQFF. The CDR3 DNA reads TGTGCCAGCACCCGACAGGCCGCGGGGGCGGTCTACAATGAGCAGTTCTTC.

This clonotype was picked up many times. This clone may be a read error of a much larger clone one base away. The V gene is TRBV6-5, the J gene TRBJ2-5; no clear D gene. The CDR3 extends over 13 amino acids. V dropped 5 bases and J dropped 5 bases, with 12 bases sitting between them. The germline gives CDR1 MNHEY, CDR2 SVGAGI. The CDR3 here is CASSRLLGETQYF. DNA of the CDR3: TGTGCCAGCAGTCGCCTCTTGGGGGAGACCCAGTACTTC.

The genes are TRBV29-1 and TRBJ2-5, with D unresolved. Germline V gene sequence: CDR1 SQVTM, CDR2 ANQGSEA. The CDR3 runs to 15 residues. The V end was cut by 8 bases, the J end by 2 bases, with 21 bases between. The chain's CDR3 is CSQGGAYHLQETQYF. CDR3 DNA: TGCAGCCAAGGCGGAGCTTATCACCTTCAAGAGACCCAGTACTTC.

This clonotype was seen ten or more times. The chain couples TRBV30 to TRBJ2-7; D is ambiguous. Trimming pared 4 bases from V and 5 bases from J, leaving 9 bases between. The CDR3 is made up of 11 amino acids. Germline assignment: CDR1 GTSNPN and CDR2 SVGIG (reference sequence). The CDR3 here is CAWTIHDEQYF. The CDR3, as DNA: TGTGCCTGGACCATACATGACGAGCAGTACTTC.